Given below is one T cell receptor beta chain in context. Its antigen is undetermined. These data belong to a study of cytomegalovirus exposure and HLA in healthy donors. Germline CDR1 reads KGHSH; CDR2 reads LQKENI. V lost 2 bases to trimming and J lost 3 bases; unmatched junction nucleotides: 14. The CDR3 has 18 residues. Study-wide points: Cytomegalovirus association was listed for 164 TCR beta chains. Some public TCRs appeared in many individuals, while most sequences were rare. Researchers reported in a later analysis that a missense DCLRE1C variant was tied to TCR beta V- and J-gene trimming.

PCR used 60 Vbeta primers and 13 Jbeta primers. Sequenced by immunoSEQ multiplex PCR; TCRdb stores in-frame clones only, minus some. This table holds fewer than 150,000 clones, around 77% found once. Unrecorded immune exposure was likely among donors, who were nominally healthy when sampled. This TCR was sampled from a man aged 45 to 65 in good health and CMV-seronegative. The gene calls are TRBV18 and TRBJ2-7, with 9 bases matching TRBD1. The sample was PBMCs. The CDR3 loop is CASSPSHLPGQGYYEQYF. The CDR3 DNA reads as TGTGCCAGCTCACCAAGCCATCTCCCGGGACAGGGCTACTACGAGCAGTACTTC.